This entry features one TCR beta chain sequence. This sample was taken from a study of CD8 T cells in Susac syndrome. Germline loops: CDR1 SQVTM, CDR2 ANQGSEA. The length of the CDR3 is 13 residues. Trimming left V 0 bases short and J 8 bases short, with 13 bases between. Random-hexamer reverse transcription was applied to roughly 0.5 to 1 ug RNA. A single record per CDR3 protein comes from TCRdb applying MiXCR to the immunoSEQ multiplex PCR reads. Here the sample spans approximately 180,000 distinct CDR3 sequences, 90% to 95% being singletons. The clonotype was recovered from a human donor with Susac syndrome. The specimen sequenced was CD4+ T cells from PBMCs. This chain uses TRBV29-1 with TRBJ1-2; no clear D gene. CDR3 sequence (DNA): TGCAGCGTTGAAGAAAATAGGCCCCGGGGCTACACCTTC. Translation gives CSVEENRPRGYTF.